Sequencing of this T cell receptor beta chain was carried out in a study of blood T cell repertoires in COVID-19. The protocol was immunoSEQ multiplex PCR, while the TCRdb copy is restricted to in-frame clones and leaves out a portion. This table has 84,000 or so clones, about 80% appearing once. Germline CDR1 and CDR2: SGHRS and YFSETQ. This CDR3 spans 15 amino acids. The J segment lost 6 bases and the V segment lost 4 bases, leaving 8 bases of the junction unmatched. Sequenced input: peripheral blood. This chain uses TRBV5-1 with TRBJ2-2, with 8 bases identical to TRBD1. The sequence was obtained from a woman older than 75 with acute or convalescent COVID-19. The CDR3 loop is CASSRPTGEAGELFF. The DNA for the CDR3 is TGCGCCAGCAGCCGTCCGACAGGGGAGGCCGGGGAGCTGTTTTTT.